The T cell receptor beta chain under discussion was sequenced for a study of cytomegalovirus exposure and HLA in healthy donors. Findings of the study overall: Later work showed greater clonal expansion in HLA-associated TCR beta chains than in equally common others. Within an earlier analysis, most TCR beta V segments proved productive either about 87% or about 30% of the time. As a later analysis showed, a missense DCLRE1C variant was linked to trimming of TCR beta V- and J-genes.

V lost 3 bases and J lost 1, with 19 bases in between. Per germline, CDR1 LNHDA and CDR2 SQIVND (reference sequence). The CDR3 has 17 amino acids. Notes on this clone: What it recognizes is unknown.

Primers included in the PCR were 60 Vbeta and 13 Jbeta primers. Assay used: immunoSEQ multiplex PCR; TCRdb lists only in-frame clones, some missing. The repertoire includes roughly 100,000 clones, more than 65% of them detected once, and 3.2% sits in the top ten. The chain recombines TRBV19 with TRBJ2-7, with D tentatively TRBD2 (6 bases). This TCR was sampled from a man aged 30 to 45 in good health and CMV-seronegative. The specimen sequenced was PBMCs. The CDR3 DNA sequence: TGTGCCAGTAGTATCGAGGGGCGGCGGGGCTGGTCCTACGAGCAGTACTTC. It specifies CASSIEGRRGWSYEQYF.